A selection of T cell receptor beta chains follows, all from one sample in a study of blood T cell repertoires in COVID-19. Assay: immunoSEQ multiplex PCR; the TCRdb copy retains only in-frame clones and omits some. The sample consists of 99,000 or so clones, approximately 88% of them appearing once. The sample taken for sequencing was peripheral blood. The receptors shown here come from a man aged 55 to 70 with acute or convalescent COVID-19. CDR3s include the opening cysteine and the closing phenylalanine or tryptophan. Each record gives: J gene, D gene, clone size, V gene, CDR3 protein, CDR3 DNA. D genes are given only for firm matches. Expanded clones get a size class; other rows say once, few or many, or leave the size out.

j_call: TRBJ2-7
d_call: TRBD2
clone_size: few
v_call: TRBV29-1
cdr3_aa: CSVEAPVAGDAHEQYF
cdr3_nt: TGCAGCGTTGAGGCTCCAGTAGCGGGAGATGCCCACGAGCAGTACTTC

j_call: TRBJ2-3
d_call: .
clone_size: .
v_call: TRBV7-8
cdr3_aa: CASSPLRPPHTDTQYF
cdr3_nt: TGTGCCAGCAGCCCACTACGCCCCCCACACACAGATACGCAGTATTTT

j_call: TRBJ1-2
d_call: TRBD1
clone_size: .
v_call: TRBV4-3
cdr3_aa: CASSQEIAGQGYGYTF
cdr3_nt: TGCGCCAGCAGCCAAGAAATTGCGGGACAGGGCTATGGCTACACCTTC

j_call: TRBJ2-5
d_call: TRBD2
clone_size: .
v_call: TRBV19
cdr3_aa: CASSLRGLAGVGETQYF
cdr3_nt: TGTGCCAGTAGCTTGAGGGGACTAGCGGGAGTAGGTGAGACCCAGTACTTC

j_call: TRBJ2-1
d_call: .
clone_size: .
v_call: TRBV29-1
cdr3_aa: CSVSLTPRHEQFF
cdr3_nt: TGCAGCGTAAGCCTCACTCCTCGCCATGAGCAGTTCTTC

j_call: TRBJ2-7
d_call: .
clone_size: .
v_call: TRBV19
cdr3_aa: CARQGHPYEQYF
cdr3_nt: TGTGCCAGGCAGGGACACCCCTACGAGCAGTACTTC

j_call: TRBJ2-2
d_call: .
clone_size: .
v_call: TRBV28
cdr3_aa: CASILGGNTGELFF
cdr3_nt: TGTGCCAGCATCTTGGGAGGGAACACCGGGGAGCTGTTTTTT

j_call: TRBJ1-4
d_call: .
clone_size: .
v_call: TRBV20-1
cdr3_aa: CSATRNEKLFF
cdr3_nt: TGCAGTGCAACGAGGAATGAAAAACTGTTTTTT

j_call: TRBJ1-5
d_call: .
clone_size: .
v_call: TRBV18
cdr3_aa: CASSPNEGIPQHF
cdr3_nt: TGTGCCAGCTCACCAAACGAGGGAATACCCCAGCATTTT

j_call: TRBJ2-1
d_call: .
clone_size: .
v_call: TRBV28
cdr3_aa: CASSEQGREQFF
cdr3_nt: TGTGCCAGCAGTGAACAGGGAAGAGAGCAGTTCTTC

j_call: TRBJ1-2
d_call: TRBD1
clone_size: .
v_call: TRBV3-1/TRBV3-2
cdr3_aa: CASSQDGQGFYGYTF
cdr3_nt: TGTGCCAGCAGCCAAGATGGACAGGGGTTTTATGGCTACACCTTC

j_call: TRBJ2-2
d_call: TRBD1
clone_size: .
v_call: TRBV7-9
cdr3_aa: CASSDRVVGELFF
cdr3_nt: TGTGCCAGCAGCGACAGGGTGGTCGGGGAGCTGTTTTTT

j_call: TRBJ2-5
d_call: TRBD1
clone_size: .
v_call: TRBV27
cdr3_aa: CASSLMGGGTGRETQYF
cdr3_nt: TGTGCCAGCAGTTTGATGGGGGGCGGGACAGGGAGAGAGACCCAGTACTTC

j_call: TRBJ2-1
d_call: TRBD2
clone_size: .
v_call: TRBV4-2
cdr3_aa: CASSRGASGRVHEQFF
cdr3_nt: TGTGCCAGCAGCCGAGGGGCAAGCGGGAGGGTCCATGAGCAGTTCTTC

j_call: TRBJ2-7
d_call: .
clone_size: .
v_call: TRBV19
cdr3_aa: CASSTTGFYEQYF
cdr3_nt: TGTGCCAGTAGTACTACAGGGTTCTACGAGCAGTACTTC

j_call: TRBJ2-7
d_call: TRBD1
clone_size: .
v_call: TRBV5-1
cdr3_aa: CASSRDRGFDEQYF
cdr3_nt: TGCGCCAGCAGCAGGGACAGGGGGTTCGACGAGCAGTACTTC

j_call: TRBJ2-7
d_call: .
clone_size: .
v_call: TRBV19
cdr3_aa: CASSPDSTVYEQYF
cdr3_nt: TGTGCCAGTAGTCCGGACAGTACCGTGTACGAGCAGTACTTC

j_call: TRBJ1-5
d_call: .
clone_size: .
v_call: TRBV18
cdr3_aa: CASSPRRADNQPQHF
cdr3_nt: TGTGCCAGCTCACCACGCAGGGCTGACAATCAGCCCCAGCATTTT

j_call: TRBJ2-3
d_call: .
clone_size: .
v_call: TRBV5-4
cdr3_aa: CASSSPSTDTQYF
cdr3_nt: TGTGCCAGCAGCTCTCCTAGCACAGATACGCAGTATTTT

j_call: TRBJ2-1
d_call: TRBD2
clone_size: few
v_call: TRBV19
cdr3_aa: CASSGRVHEQFF
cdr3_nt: TGTGCCAGTAGCGGGAGGGTCCATGAGCAGTTCTTC

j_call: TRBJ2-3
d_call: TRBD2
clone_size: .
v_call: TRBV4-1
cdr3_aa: CASSQEGLAGVGTDTQYF
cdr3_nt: TGCGCCAGCAGCCAAGAGGGACTAGCGGGGGTGGGCACAGATACGCAGTATTTT

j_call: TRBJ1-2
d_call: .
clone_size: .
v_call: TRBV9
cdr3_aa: CASSDNRADYGYTF
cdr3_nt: TGTGCCAGCAGCGACAACAGGGCGGACTATGGCTACACCTTC

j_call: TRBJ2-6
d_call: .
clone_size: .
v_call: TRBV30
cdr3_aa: CASSPGSGANVLTF
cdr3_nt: TGTGCCTCAAGCCCGGGGTCTGGGGCCAACGTCCTGACTTTC

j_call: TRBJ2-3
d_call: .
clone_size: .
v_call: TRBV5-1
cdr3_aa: CASIVGGKEDTQYF
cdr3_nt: TGCGCCAGCATCGTAGGGGGTAAGGAAGATACGCAGTATTTT